This entry is about one T cell receptor beta chain. This clone's antigen is unknown. Base-call qualities are not available, and no considerably larger clone is one nucleotide away. The immunoSEQ Assay, a bias-controlled multiplex PCR, was used to amplify TCRbeta CDR3 regions from genomic DNA. Concerning the study's data processing: The number of nucleated cells in each sample was estimated by amplification of reference gene primers within the assay. Sequence reads were collapsed and filtered to measure the absolute abundance of every unique TCRbeta CDR3 rearrangement. For each sample, productive Simpson clonality was calculated by taking the square root of Simpson's diversity index across productive rearrangements. Imported from immuneACCESS, the table was reduced by TCRdb to in-frame sequences with V and J called. These copies leave out some clones; in studies compared against another copy, an unresolved V gene accounts for under half, and the cause of the remainder is not known. V, J and clone size reflect that table, while D and trimming were determined from the DNA. Here the sample has over 110,000 clones; about 80% occur a single time. Approximately 3.6% of the sample goes to the ten largest clones.

The sample comes from a study of blood T cell repertoires in COVID-19 (dated by TCRdb to 2018 to 2021). Regarding the study in general: Samples from collaborators originated in the United States, Italy and Spain and spanned both the acute and convalescent phases of COVID-19. The prospective study material was composed of cDNA or gDNA derived from T cells, B-cell-depleted T cells, or PBMCs. Subjects who had been exposed to COVID-19, were actively infected with it, or had recovered from it provided the deeply sampled blood TCRbeta repertoires that made up the dataset. A freely available public database, intended as a resource for researchers studying the immune response to SARS-CoV-2, is where the repertoires were released. The samples were drawn from the first 160 participants of the ongoing ImmuneRACE study and from 1,254 subjects provided by 6 global collaborators. A de-identified subject ID, COVID-19 status, age in years and sex were almost always included in the sample metadata. Where available, HLA class I and class II types were taken from metadata supplied by the sample provider and were not determined by assay-based typing.

Whole blood was collected in K2EDTA tubes by collaborating institutions according to the institutions' own protocols. Collaborator samples were shipped for TCRbeta analysis as frozen whole blood, isolated PBMCs, or DNA extracted from either sample type. V is cut by 2 bases and J by 1 base, and the space between the germline ends is 13 bases. CDR1 is given as MDHEN and CDR2 as SYDVKM, both from the germline V gene. The CDR3 starts with the cysteine, ends with the phenylalanine, and has 16 residues. Only CDR3 DNA is held: 48 bases, read in frame from base 1. What the study reported, not specific to this receptor: The quantity of clinical and demographic metadata differed by source and by participant and was supplied without curation.

Here the chain combines TRBV28 and TRBJ2-3; matching of 6 bases hints at TRBD1 as the D gene. This sequence was found in a man aged 60 to 75 with acute or convalescent COVID-19. Sequencing was performed on peripheral blood. The CDR3 protein is CASSLVTGYGTDTQYF. The bases read TGTGCCAGCAGTTTAGTAACAGGGTATGGCACAGATACGCAGTATTTT. The full variable domain, with segments outside the CDR3 supplied by the reference TRBV28 and TRBJ2-3 proteins, appears as DVKVTQSSRYLVKRTGEKVFLECVQDMDHENMFWYRQDPGLGLRLIYFSYDVKMKEKGDIPEGYSVSREKKERFSLILESASTNQTSMYLCASSLVTGYGTDTQYFGPGTRLTVL.